These 8 T cell receptor beta chains were sequenced from one sample in a study of shared clonotypes between healthy human individuals. Clones were read by immunoSEQ multiplex PCR, and TCRdb kept only the in-frame ones, dropping some. Of 550,000 to 800,000 clones listed, about 92% were seen once; the top ten hold 34%. The material sequenced was memory CD8+ T cells from PBMCs. This sample's subset: CD45RO+ cells pooled with CCR7-negative TemRA cells. These receptors all stem from a man in his late teens or twenties in good health. Some clones in this sample may be carry-over from other donors' samples.

V is TRBV7-3 and J is TRBJ2-7; D is undetermined. The V gene's germline CDR1 is SGHTA and CDR2 FQGTGA. This CDR3 is built from 13 residues. Trimming cost V 1 base and J 6 bases, with 10 bases left between them. CDR3 sequence (DNA): TGTGCCAGCAGCTTAAGTCCAACTCGCGAGCAGTACTTC. Encoded protein: CASSLSPTREQYF.

The CDR3 DNA sequence: TGTGCCAGCAAAGAGGTACAGTACAATGAGCAGTTCTTC. Protein sequence: CASKEVQYNEQFF. The chain uses TRBV28 and TRBJ2-1; unclear D gene. V lost 7 bases and J 4 bases, leaving 11 bases between the germline ends. Per germline, CDR1 MDHEN and CDR2 SYDVKM. This CDR3 contains 13 residues.

V gene TRBV6-5 combines with J gene TRBJ2-1; 7 positions agree with TRBD1. The V and J ends lost 2 bases and 5 bases, in that order; junction bases with no gene match: 6. This CDR3 has 15 amino acids. CDR1 MNHEY and CDR2 SVGAGI come from the germline V gene. The CDR3 sequence is CASSYPGQPHNEQFF. The DNA for the CDR3 is TGTGCCAGCAGTTACCCGGGACAGCCCCACAATGAGCAGTTCTTC.

The chain links TRBV27 to TRBJ2-1; D remains ambiguous. The CDR3 extends over 14 amino acids. Germline CDR1 reads MNHEY; CDR2 reads SMNVEV (reference sequence). The V end was cut by 0 bases, the J end by 3 bases, with 6 bases between. In nucleotides, the CDR3 is TGTGCCAGCAGTTTATCTCCCGGCTACAATGAGCAGTTCTTC. It codes for CASSLSPGYNEQFF.

The V and J genes are TRBV7-3 and TRBJ2-5; possibly TRBD1 or TRBD2 for D (5 bases each). The V and J ends lost 2 bases and 5 bases respectively, with 15 bases between them. Germline values: CDR1 SGHTA, CDR2 FQGTGA. There are 15 residues in the CDR3. In DNA, the CDR3 is TGTGCCAGCAGCTTAGAGGGCAGGGTCTTGGAGACCCAGTACTTC. Translating it yields CASSLEGRVLETQYF.

This chain connects TRBV27 to TRBJ2-7, with TRBD2 matching over 7 bases. Germline CDR1 is MNHEY and CDR2 is SMNVEV (reference sequence). V shed 6 bases, J shed 2 bases, and the junction held 13 bases outside the gene matches. There are 16 residues in the CDR3. CDR3 residues: CASRSWGGSLPYEQYF. The CDR3 DNA reads as TGTGCCAGCAGATCCTGGGGCGGGAGCCTTCCCTACGAGCAGTACTTC.

The chain joins TRBV19 to TRBJ1-2; D remains ambiguous. The CDR3 consists of 12 residues. The V end lost 3 bases, the J end lost 4 bases, and 6 bases lay between the germline ends. CDR1 and CDR2 (germline): LNHDA, SQIVND (reference sequence). The CDR3 loop reads CASSIDGYGYTF. The CDR3 DNA follows: TGTGCCAGTAGTATCGACGGCTATGGCTACACCTTC.

The V call is TRBV27, the J call TRBJ2-7; 9 bases are shared with TRBD1. Matching the DNA end better, TRBJ2-5 makes the J call doubtful. CDR1 and CDR2 from the germline V gene are MNHEY and SMNVEV (reference sequence). The CDR3 extends over 13 amino acids. Here the CDR3 DNA reads TGTGCCAGCAGTTCCCCGGGACAGGGGACCCAGTACTTC. This gives the protein CASSSPGQGTQYF.